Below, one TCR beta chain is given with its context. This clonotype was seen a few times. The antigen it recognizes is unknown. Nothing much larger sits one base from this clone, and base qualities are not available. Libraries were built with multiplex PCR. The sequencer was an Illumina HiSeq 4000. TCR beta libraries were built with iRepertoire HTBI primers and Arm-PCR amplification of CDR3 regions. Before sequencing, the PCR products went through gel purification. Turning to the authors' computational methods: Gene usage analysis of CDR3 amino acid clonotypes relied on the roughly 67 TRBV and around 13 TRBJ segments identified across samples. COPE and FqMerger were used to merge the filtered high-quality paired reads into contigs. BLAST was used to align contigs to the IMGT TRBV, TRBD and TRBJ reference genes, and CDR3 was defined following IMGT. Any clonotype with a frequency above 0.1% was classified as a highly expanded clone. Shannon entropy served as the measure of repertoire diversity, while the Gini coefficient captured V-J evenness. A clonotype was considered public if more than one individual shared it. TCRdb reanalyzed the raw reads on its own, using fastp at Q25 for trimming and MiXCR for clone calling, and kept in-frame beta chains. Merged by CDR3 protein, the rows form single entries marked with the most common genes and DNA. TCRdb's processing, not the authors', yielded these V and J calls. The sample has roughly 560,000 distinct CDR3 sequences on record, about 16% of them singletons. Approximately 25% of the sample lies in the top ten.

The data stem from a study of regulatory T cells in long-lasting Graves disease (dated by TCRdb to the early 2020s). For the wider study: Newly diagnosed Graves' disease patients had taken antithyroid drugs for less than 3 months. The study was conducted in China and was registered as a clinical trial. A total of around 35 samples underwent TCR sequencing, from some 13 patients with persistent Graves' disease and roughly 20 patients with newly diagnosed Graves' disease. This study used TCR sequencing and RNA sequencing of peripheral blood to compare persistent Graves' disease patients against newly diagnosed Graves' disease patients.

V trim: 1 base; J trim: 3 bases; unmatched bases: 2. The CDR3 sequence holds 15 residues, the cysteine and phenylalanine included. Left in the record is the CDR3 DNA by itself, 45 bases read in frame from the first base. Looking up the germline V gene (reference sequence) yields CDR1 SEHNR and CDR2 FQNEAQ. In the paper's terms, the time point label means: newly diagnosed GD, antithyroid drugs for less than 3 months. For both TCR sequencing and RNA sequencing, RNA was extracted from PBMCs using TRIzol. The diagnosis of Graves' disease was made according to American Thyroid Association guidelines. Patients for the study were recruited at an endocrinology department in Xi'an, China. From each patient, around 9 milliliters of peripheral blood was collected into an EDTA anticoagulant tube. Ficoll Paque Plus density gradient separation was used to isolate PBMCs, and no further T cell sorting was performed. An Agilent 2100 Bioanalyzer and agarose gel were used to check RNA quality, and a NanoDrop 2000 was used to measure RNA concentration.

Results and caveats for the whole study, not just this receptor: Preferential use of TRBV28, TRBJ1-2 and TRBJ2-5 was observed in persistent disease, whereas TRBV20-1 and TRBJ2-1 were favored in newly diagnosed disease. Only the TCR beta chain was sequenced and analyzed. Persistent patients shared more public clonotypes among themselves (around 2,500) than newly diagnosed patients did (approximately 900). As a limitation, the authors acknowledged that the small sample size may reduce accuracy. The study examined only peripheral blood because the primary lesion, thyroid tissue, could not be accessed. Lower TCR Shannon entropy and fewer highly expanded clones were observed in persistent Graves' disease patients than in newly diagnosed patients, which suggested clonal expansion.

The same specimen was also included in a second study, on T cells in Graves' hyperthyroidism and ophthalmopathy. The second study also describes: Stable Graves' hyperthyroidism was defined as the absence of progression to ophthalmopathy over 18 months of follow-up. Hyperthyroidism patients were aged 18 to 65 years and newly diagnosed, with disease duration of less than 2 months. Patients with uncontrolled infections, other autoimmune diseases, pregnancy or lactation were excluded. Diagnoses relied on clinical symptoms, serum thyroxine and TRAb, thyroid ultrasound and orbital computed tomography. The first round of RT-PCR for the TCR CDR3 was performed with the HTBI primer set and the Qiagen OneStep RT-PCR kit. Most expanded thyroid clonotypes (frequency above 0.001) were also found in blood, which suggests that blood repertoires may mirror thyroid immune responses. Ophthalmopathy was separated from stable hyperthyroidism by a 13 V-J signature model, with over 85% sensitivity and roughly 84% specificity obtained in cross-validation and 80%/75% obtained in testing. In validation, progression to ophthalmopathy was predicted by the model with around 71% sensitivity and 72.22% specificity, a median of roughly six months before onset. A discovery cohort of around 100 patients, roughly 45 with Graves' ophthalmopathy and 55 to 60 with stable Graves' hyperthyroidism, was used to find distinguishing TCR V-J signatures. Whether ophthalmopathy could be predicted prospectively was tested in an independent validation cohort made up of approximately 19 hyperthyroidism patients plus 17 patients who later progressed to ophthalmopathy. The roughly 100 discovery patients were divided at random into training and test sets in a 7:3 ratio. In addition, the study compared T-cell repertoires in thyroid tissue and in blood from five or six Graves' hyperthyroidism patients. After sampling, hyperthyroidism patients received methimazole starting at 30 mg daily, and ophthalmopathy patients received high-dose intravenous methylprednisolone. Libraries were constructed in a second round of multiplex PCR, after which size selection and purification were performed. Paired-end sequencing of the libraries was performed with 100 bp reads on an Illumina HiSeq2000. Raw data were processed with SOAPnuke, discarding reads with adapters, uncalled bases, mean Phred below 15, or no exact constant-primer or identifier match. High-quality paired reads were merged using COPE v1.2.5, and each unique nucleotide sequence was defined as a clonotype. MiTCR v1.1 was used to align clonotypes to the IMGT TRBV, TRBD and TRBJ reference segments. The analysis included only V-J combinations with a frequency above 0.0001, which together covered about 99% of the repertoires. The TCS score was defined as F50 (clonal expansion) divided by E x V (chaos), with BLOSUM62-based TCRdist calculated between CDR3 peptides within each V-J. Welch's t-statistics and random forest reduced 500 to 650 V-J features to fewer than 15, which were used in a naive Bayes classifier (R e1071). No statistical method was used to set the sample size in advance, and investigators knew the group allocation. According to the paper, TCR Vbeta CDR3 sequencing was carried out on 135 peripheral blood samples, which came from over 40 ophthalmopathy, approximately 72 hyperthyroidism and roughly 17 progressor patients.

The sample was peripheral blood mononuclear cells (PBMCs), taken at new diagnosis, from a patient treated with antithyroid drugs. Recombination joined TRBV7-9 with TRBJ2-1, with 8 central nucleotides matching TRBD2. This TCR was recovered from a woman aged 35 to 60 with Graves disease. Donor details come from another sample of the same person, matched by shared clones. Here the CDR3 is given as CASSLVTSGYNEQFF. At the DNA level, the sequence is TGTGCCAGCAGCTTAGTAACTAGCGGCTACAATGAGCAGTTCTTC.